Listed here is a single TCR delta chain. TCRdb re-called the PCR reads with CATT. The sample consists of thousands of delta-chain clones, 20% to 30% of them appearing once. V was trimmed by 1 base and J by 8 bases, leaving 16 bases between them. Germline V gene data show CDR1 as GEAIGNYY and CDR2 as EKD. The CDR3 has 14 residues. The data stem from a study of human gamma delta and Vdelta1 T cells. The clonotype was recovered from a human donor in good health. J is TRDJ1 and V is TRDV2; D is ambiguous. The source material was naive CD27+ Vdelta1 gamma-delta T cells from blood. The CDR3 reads CACDTRAARGKLIF. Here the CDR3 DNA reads TGTGCCTGTGACACGCGAGCTGCCCGTGGGAAACTCATCTTT.